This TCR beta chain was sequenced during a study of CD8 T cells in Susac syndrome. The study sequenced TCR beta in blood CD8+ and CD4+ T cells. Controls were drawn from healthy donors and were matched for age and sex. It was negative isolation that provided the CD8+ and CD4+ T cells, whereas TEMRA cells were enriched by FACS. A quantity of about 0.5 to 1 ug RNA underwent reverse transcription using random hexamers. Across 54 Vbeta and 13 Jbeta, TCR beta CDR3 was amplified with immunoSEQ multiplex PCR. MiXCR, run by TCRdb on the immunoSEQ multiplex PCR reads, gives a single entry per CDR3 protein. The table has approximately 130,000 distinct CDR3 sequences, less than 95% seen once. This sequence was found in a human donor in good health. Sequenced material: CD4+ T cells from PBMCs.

For the CDR3, the DNA is TGTGCCAGCAGTTTGGGGACAGGGCGTGAAGCTTTCTTT. It yields the protein CASSLGTGREAFF. J is TRBJ1-1 and V is TRBV12-3 or TRBV12-4; 9 nucleotides align to TRBD1. V trimming: 3 bases; J trimming: 7 bases; junction bases outside the gene matches: 3. The CDR3 sequence is 13 residues long.